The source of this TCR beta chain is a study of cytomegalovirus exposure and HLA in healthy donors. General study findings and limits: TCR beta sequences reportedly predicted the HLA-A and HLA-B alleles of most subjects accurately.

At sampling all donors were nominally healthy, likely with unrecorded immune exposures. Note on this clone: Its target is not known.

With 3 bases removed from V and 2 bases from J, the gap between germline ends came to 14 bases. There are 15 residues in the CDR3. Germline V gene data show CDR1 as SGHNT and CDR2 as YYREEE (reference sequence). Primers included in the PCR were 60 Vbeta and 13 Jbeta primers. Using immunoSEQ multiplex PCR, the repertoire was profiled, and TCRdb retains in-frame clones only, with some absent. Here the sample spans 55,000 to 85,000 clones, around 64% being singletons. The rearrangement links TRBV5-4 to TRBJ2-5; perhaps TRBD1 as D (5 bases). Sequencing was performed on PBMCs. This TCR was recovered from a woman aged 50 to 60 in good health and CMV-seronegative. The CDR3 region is CASSSRARQQETQYF. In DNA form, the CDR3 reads TGTGCCAGCAGCTCCAGGGCCCGGCAACAAGAGACCCAGTACTTC.